One and the same sample provided the 4 T cell receptor beta chains below, sequenced in a study of blood T cell repertoires in COVID-19. TCRdb's copy holds only in-frame clones and misses some; the assay was immunoSEQ multiplex PCR. Of over 200,000 clones listed, over 75% were seen once; the top ten hold roughly 5%. Sequencing input: peripheral blood. The receptor source for this set is a human donor in a cohort sampled during active COVID-19.

The V and J genes are TRBV18 and TRBJ2-2, with 9 nucleotides matching TRBD1. The CDR3 spans 16 residues. J gave up 4 bases and V 3 bases, and 6 bases lay outside the gene matches. CDR1 and CDR2 (germline): KGHSH, LQKENI. CDR3 sequence: CASSPPGTGTTGELFF. The DNA of the CDR3 is TGTGCCAGCTCACCTCCCGGGACAGGGACCACCGGGGAGCTGTTTTTT.

The chain joins TRBV27 to TRBJ2-1; 8 nucleotides line up with TRBD2. The CDR3 has 13 residues. V lost 7 bases to trimming and J lost 2 bases; unmatched junction nucleotides: 1. The germline gives CDR1 MNHEY, CDR2 SMNVEV (reference sequence). In nucleotides, the CDR3 is TGTGCCAGCATCGGGGGGGCCTACAATGAGCAGTTCTTC. It encodes CASIGGAYNEQFF.

The rearrangement uses TRBV6-5 and TRBJ1-1; 8 positions agree with TRBD1. Germline V lookup: CDR1 MNHEY, CDR2 SVGAGI. After removal of 6 bases from V and 8 bases from J, the junction contained 5 bases not matched to a gene. The CDR3 totals 12 residues. Here the CDR3 reads CASSPRQGEAFF. The CDR3 region has the DNA TGTGCCAGCAGCCCCAGACAGGGGGAAGCTTTCTTT.

The gene calls are TRBV10-3 and TRBJ1-1; TRBD1 agrees at 9 bases. The CDR3 is made up of 13 amino acids. V lost 11 bases to trimming and J lost 2 bases; unmatched junction nucleotides: 6. Germline assignment: CDR1 ENHRY and CDR2 SYGVKD. The CDR3 sequence: CALKGQGNTEAFF. As DNA, the CDR3 is TGTGCCCTGAAGGGACAGGGAAACACTGAAGCTTTCTTT.